This T cell receptor beta chain appears in the sequencing data of a study of T cells in Graves' hyperthyroidism and ophthalmopathy. CDR3 size: 16 residues. Germline V lookup: CDR1 LNHDA, CDR2 SQIVND (reference sequence). The V segment lost 4 bases and the J segment 1 base; nucleotides outside the gene matches: 4. For this clonotype: Its antigen is as yet unknown.

Findings and caveats of the study: Also found in blood were most expanded thyroid clonotypes above 0.001.

The PBMCs had their origin in 7.5 to 10 ml of fresh peripheral blood. Amplification of TCR beta CDR3 regions used RNA as the template. HTBI primers drove first-round RT-PCR of the TCR CDR3. Via MiXCR, TCRdb re-called the multiplex PCR reads, giving one row per CDR3 protein. The table records approximately 360,000 distinct CDR3 sequences, 15% to 17% of them present only once. The sequence derives from a woman aged 18-35 years with Graves' hyperthyroidism that later progressed to Graves' ophthalmopathy. The chain uses TRBV19 and TRBJ2-5, with TRBD1 matching over 12 bases. The sample comprised blood. The CDR3 loop is CASSNRDRGPQETQYF. CDR3 sequence (DNA): TGTGCCAGTAGTAACCGGGACAGGGGGCCCCAAGAGACCCAGTACTTC.